This entry is about one T cell receptor beta chain. In the authors' workflow: The assay estimated nucleated cells by amplifying reference gene primers. The protocol was immunoSEQ multiplex PCR, while the TCRdb copy is restricted to in-frame clones and leaves out a portion. The V and J calls and the clone size are those of that table, but D and trimming were determined from the DNA. The sample gives about 130,000 clones, 75% to 90% of which show up once; roughly 4.5% is in the top ten. Trimming at V came to 2 bases and at J to 3 bases, leaving 2 bases not matched to a gene. Germline CDR1 is SGHNT and CDR2 is YENEEA. The CDR3 covers 15 residues. These data are taken from a study of blood T cell repertoires in COVID-19. Study-level information: PBMCs, B-cell-depleted T cells, or T cells provided the cDNA or gDNA that made up the material.

The sample comprised peripheral blood. The chain employs TRBV11-3 and TRBJ2-2, with 8 bases aligning to TRBD1. The sequence was collected from a human donor in a cohort sampled during active COVID-19. The CDR3 sequence: CASSLRTGHTGELFF. CDR3 DNA: TGTGCCAGCAGCTTACGGACAGGGCACACCGGGGAGCTGTTTTTT. The full variable domain, rest sourced from reference TRBV11-3 and TRBJ2-2, is EAGVVQSPRYKIIEKKQPVAFWCNPISGHNTLYWYLQNLGQGPELLIRYENEEAVDDSQLPKDRFSAERLKGVDSTLKIQPAELGDSAVYLCASSLRTGHTGELFFGEGSRLTVL.